The present T cell receptor beta chain was sequenced within a study of T cells in Graves' hyperthyroidism and ophthalmopathy. Background on the study: Any treatment followed the collection of peripheral blood at initial diagnosis.

Regions amplified from RNA transcripts were the TCR beta CDR3 regions. First-round RT-PCR targeting the TCR CDR3 was performed with the HTBI primer set. TCRdb itself ran the multiplex PCR reads through MiXCR, one entry per CDR3 protein. The sample records about 640,000 distinct CDR3 sequences, less than 25% being singletons. The CDR3 has 16 residues. V lost 2 bases to trimming and J lost 4 bases; unmatched junction nucleotides: 6. Per the germline V gene, CDR1 is SEHNR and CDR2 is FQNEAQ (reference sequence). The study's findings and limits: Ophthalmopathy and stable hyperthyroidism were separated by a 13 V-J model. Ophthalmopathy was predicted by the model a median of roughly 6.7 months ahead of onset. Appearing also in blood were most of the thyroid clonotypes expanded above 0.001.

This clonotype was recorded a few times. Antigen specificity is unknown. This chain connects TRBV7-9 to TRBJ2-1; TRBD2 matches 9 bases. The clonotype originates from a man younger than 40 with Graves' ophthalmopathy. Material for sequencing was blood. CDR3 protein: CASSLTRLADYNEQFF. The CDR3 coding sequence is TGTGCCAGCAGCTTAACCCGACTAGCGGATTACAATGAGCAGTTCTTC.